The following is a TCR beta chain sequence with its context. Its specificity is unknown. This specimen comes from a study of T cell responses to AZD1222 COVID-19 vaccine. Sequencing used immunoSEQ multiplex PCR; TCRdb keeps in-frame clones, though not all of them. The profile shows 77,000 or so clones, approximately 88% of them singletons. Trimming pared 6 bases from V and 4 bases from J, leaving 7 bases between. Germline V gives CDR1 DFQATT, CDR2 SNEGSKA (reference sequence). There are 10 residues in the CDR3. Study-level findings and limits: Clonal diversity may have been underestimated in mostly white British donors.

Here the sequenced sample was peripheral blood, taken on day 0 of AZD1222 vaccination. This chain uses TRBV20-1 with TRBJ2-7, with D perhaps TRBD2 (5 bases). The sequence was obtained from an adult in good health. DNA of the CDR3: TGCAGTGCGGGAGATTACGAGCAGTACTTC. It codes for CSAGDYEQYF.